This T cell receptor beta chain was profiled in a study of T cells in Graves' hyperthyroidism and ophthalmopathy. Template material for amplifying TCR beta CDR3 regions consisted of RNA transcripts. The study used the HTBI primer set for a first-round RT-PCR of the TCR CDR3. One entry per CDR3 protein, called by TCRdb with MiXCR from the multiplex PCR reads. The repertoire holds some 600,000 distinct CDR3 sequences, with about 43% as singletons. Germline-derived CDR1 and CDR2 are DFQATT and SNEGSKA (reference sequence). This CDR3 comprises 13 residues. Germline trimming cut 3 bases from V and 5 bases from J; bases unmatched to any gene: 5. Whole-study findings and limits: Most thyroid clonotypes with frequency above 0.001 were detected in blood.

This clonotype was recorded a few times. Its antigen is currently unknown. This rearrangement joins TRBV20-1 to TRBJ2-5; TRBD2 agrees at 8 bases. The sequenced sample consisted of peripheral blood or thyroid tissue (not recorded which). This TCR was sampled from a woman in her late teens or twenties with Graves' hyperthyroidism. CDR3 protein: CSASGRARETQYF. CDR3 nucleotide sequence: TGCAGTGCTAGCGGGAGGGCCCGGGAGACCCAGTACTTC.